The 31 T cell receptor beta chains given below trace back to one sample, sequenced in a study of blood T cell repertoires in COVID-19 (TCRdb year 2020). Library prep was done by the immunoSEQ multiplex PCR assay. Drawn from immuneACCESS, this table holds only the in-frame rearrangements with V and J called that TCRdb kept. Clones are partly lost; checked studies trace under half to an unresolved V gene and leave the rest unexplained. Across this sample there are about 350,000 clones, with around 90% seen only once. The ten largest clones capture under 5% of the sample. Sequencing input: peripheral blood. The receptors were sampled from an older woman with COVID-19, enrolled during active disease.

V and J are TRBV7-3 and TRBJ2-6, with 13 bases fitting TRBD2. Per germline, CDR1 SGHTA and CDR2 FQGTGA. The CDR3 spans 18 residues. V was pared by 4 bases and J by 0 bases, with 3 bases of the junction left unmatched. This CDR3 reads CASSSGLAGSSGANVLTF. The CDR3 bases are TGTGCCAGCAGCTCGGGACTAGCGGGGAGCTCTGGGGCCAACGTCCTGACTTTC.

This chain uses TRBV5-1 with TRBJ2-7; 10 nucleotides agree with TRBD1. Germline trimming cut 0 bases from V and 6 bases from J; bases unmatched to any gene: 6. CDR1 is SGHRS, CDR2 YFSETQ, per germline. CDR3 size: 15 residues. The CDR3 spells CASSLGRDRGSEQYF. The CDR3 DNA reads as TGCGCCAGCAGCTTGGGCCGGGACAGGGGTTCCGAGCAGTACTTC.

In this sample, this clone turned up once. This chain connects TRBV6-5 to TRBJ1-4; weak D call: TRBD1 (5 bases). Germline loops: CDR1 MNHEY, CDR2 SVGAGI. The V end was cut by 7 bases, the J end by 4 bases, with 10 bases between. This CDR3 is 13 amino acids long. This chain's CDR3 is CASTTQVNEKLFF. For the CDR3, the DNA is TGTGCCAGCACCACACAGGTTAATGAAAAACTGTTTTTT.

The rearrangement links TRBV5-4 to TRBJ2-5; 9 bases line up with TRBD1. The CDR3 is made up of 15 amino acids. Germline V gives CDR1 SGHNT, CDR2 YYREEE (reference sequence). V was clipped by 4 bases and J by 6 bases; unmatched bases: 10. DNA for the CDR3: TGTGCCAGCAGCCATCCAGCAACAGGGGGCCAGACCCAGTACTTC. Protein sequence: CASSHPATGGQTQYF.

The rearrangement uses TRBV28 and TRBJ1-4; maybe TRBD1 (6 bases). Germline values: CDR1 MDHEN, CDR2 SYDVKM. V was pared by 7 bases and J by 8 bases, with 14 bases between. The CDR3 is made up of 13 amino acids. DNA of the CDR3: TGTGCCAGCATGGGGGGGCGCTGGGAAAAACTGTTTTTT. Its translation: CASMGGRWEKLFF.

The rearrangement links TRBV24-1 to TRBJ1-4; TRBD1 might be the D (6 bases). The CDR3 contains 16 residues. Trimming left V 9 bases short and J 4 bases short, with 20 bases between. The germline CDR1 and CDR2 sequences are KGHDR and SFDVKD. The CDR3 region has the DNA TGTGCCACCCGACAGCTTATGACAGGCGTTAATGAAAAACTGTTTTTT. Protein sequence: CATRQLMTGVNEKLFF.

V gene TRBV19 combines with J gene TRBJ2-1; the D gene is possibly TRBD2 (6 bases). V was clipped by 3 bases and J by 6 bases, with 18 bases between them. The CDR3 runs to 16 residues. Germline V lookup: CDR1 LNHDA, CDR2 SQIVND (reference sequence). CDR3 residues: CASSISGLSYLNEQFF. The CDR3, as DNA: TGTGCCAGTAGTATTTCCGGACTATCATATCTCAATGAGCAGTTCTTC.

V is TRBV7-2 and J is TRBJ2-7; 9 bases are a match to TRBD2. The V segment lost 6 bases and the J segment 2 bases; nucleotides outside the gene matches: 8. Germline V lookup: CDR1 SGHTA, CDR2 FQGNSA. CDR3 length equals 15 residues. The CDR3 DNA sequence: TGTGCCAGCAGTGACCTAGCGGGGATGCCCTACGAGCAGTACTTC. Translating it yields CASSDLAGMPYEQYF.

The rearrangement uses TRBV12-5 and TRBJ2-5; 15 bases fit TRBD2. The CDR3 totals 15 residues. Germline-derived CDR1 and CDR2 are LGHNT and FRNRAP. The junction had 4 bases not matched to a gene; V was cut back by 6 bases and J by 5 bases. The CDR3 protein is CASGRGLAGGETQYF. The CDR3 DNA reads TGTGCTAGTGGCCGTGGACTAGCGGGGGGGGAGACCCAGTACTTC.

V and J are TRBV7-3 and TRBJ1-1, with D maybe TRBD1 (6 bases). The CDR3 covers 14 residues. V was pared by 4 bases and J by 1 base, with 10 bases between. CDR1 and CDR2 from the germline V gene are SGHTA and FQGTGA. The CDR3 DNA reads as TGTGCCAGCAGCTCCGAGGGACAGAACACTGAAGCTTTCTTT. Its protein is CASSSEGQNTEAFF.

The genes are TRBV11-2 and TRBJ1-1; no clear D. V lost 5 bases and J lost 1, with 11 bases in between. The CDR3 totals 14 residues. The germline V gene has CDR1 SGHAT and CDR2 FQNNGV. The DNA for the CDR3 is TGTGCCAGCAGCGCGGGAAACAGGAACACTGAAGCTTTCTTT. It codes for CASSAGNRNTEAFF.

J is TRBJ2-5 and V is TRBV27, with TRBD2 identical over 12 bases. The CDR3 runs 17 residues. In germline, CDR1 is MNHEY, CDR2 SMNVEV (reference sequence). V gave up 4 bases and J gave up 4 bases; unmatched junction bases: 10. In DNA, the CDR3 is TGTGCCAGCAGTTCCCCTTCACTAGCGGGGGGCCCAGAGACCCAGTACTTC. It yields the protein CASSSPSLAGGPETQYF.

The sample holds one count of this clone. V usage is TRBV5-1 and J usage is TRBJ1-1, with 7 bases fitting TRBD1. The germline gives CDR1 SGHRS, CDR2 YFSETQ. V trimming: 5 bases; J trimming: 0 bases; junction bases outside the gene matches: 7. The CDR3 covers 15 residues. The CDR3 sequence is CASRGPGTVNTEAFF. In nucleotides, the CDR3 is TGCGCCAGCAGGGGTCCCGGGACAGTGAACACTGAAGCTTTCTTT. The variable domain in full, with the rest retrieved from reference TRBV5-1 and TRBJ1-1, is KAGVTQTPRYLIKTRGQQVTLSCSPISGHRSVSWYQQTPGQGLQFLFEYFSETQRNKGNFPGRFSGRQFSNSRSEMNVSTLELGDSALYLCASRGPGTVNTEAFFGQGTRLTVV.

The V gene is TRBV9, the J gene TRBJ2-2; TRBD2 matches at 7 bases. This CDR3 comprises 17 residues. The J segment lost 7 bases and the V segment lost 4 bases, leaving 16 bases of the junction unmatched. In germline, CDR1 is SGDLS, CDR2 YYNGEE. CDR3 sequence reads: CASSRVGTGGRHGELFF. In nucleotides, the CDR3 is TGTGCCAGCAGCCGCGTAGGGACGGGGGGACGGCACGGGGAGCTGTTTTTT.

The V gene is TRBV30, the J gene TRBJ2-3; 8 nucleotides match TRBD2. Germline V gene lookup returns CDR1 GTSNPN and CDR2 SVGIG (reference sequence). After removal of 2 bases from V and 4 bases from J, the junction contained 14 bases not matched to a gene. The CDR3 is made up of 17 amino acids. The CDR3 DNA sequence: TGTGCCTGGAGTATAGGAAGGACTAGCTTCCGTCCAGATACGCAGTATTTT. Its protein product is CAWSIGRTSFRPDTQYF.

The chain joins TRBV25-1 to TRBJ1-2; TRBD1 aligns across 11 bases. Losses at the gene ends were 5 bases for V and 4 bases for J; bases not matched to a gene: 12. The CDR3 runs to 17 residues. CDR1 and CDR2 from the germline V gene are MGHDK and SYGVNS. The CDR3, as DNA: TGTGCCAGCAGTTCTCGGGACAGGGGGGAGAGACTCTATGGCTACACCTTC. This translates into CASSSRDRGERLYGYTF.

This clone has just one count. The J gene is TRBJ2-7, the V gene TRBV7-9; D remains unclear. This CDR3 has 11 amino acids. V shed 2 bases and J shed 5 bases, with 4 bases lying between them. Per the germline V gene, CDR1 is SEHNR and CDR2 is FQNEAQ (reference sequence). The CDR3 DNA sequence: TGTGCCAGCAGCTTATATAACGAGCAGTACTTC. Protein: CASSLYNEQYF.

The genes are TRBV19 and TRBJ1-4; 7 nucleotides line up with TRBD1. The CDR3 has 15 amino acids. Per the germline V gene, CDR1 is LNHDA and CDR2 is SQIVND (reference sequence). The trim removed 5 bases at V and 7 bases at J, leaving 10 bases unmatched. This CDR3 reads CASSSRQGRSEKLFF. The CDR3 coding sequence is TGTGCCAGTAGTTCCCGACAGGGTCGGAGTGAAAAACTGTTTTTT.

CDR3 amino acids: CASSPGTTSTDTQYF. CDR3 in DNA: TGTGCCAGCAGCCCTGGGACAACTAGCACAGATACGCAGTATTTT. The chain employs TRBV7-9 and TRBJ2-3; tentative D call: TRBD1 (6 bases). Trimming stripped 5 bases from V and 0 bases from J, with 12 bases between. CDR3 length: 15 residues. The germline gives CDR1 SEHNR, CDR2 FQNEAQ (reference sequence).

This clone was observed a single time. The V and J genes are TRBV6-5 and TRBJ2-1; perhaps TRBD1 as D (6 bases). Germline CDR1 reads MNHEY; CDR2 reads SVGAGI. CDR3 length: 14 amino acids. Trimming cost V 6 bases and J 4 bases, with 13 bases left between them. CDR3 protein: CASRPRGTYNEQFF. The CDR3 region has the DNA TGTGCCAGCAGACCCAGGGGAACGTACAATGAGCAGTTCTTC.

The chain links TRBV11-2 to TRBJ2-1; D might be TRBD2 (6 bases). Trimming shortened V by 8 bases and J by 0 bases, and 17 bases separated the two germline ends. Germline V gene sequence: CDR1 SGHAT, CDR2 FQNNGV. The CDR3 has 16 residues. CDR3 nucleotide sequence: TGTGCCAGCCTCGGTAGGCGGGGAGCCTCCTACAATGAGCAGTTCTTC. It is translated as CASLGRRGASYNEQFF.

V gene TRBV30 combines with J gene TRBJ1-2; no definite D call. Per the germline V gene, CDR1 is GTSNPN and CDR2 is SVGIG (reference sequence). The CDR3 spans 13 residues. With 2 bases removed from V and 4 bases from J, the gap between germline ends came to 11 bases. Here the CDR3 reads CAWSIFLLYGYTF. The CDR3, as DNA: TGTGCCTGGAGTATCTTCCTCCTCTATGGCTACACCTTC.

The chain joins TRBV5-1 to TRBJ2-7; 7 nucleotides match TRBD1. Germline V CDR1 and CDR2: SGHRS, YFSETQ. This CDR3 has 16 residues. The V gene end was trimmed by 3 bases and the J gene end by 5 bases; junction bases not matched to a gene: 14. The CDR3 DNA follows: TGCGCCAGCAGCTCGGTGCATGGGACAGTTTACCACGAGCAGTACTTC. The encoded protein is CASSSVHGTVYHEQYF.

The chain uses TRBV7-9 and TRBJ1-2; D is unresolved. V shed 0 bases and J shed 4 bases, with 12 bases lying between them. CDR1 is SEHNR, CDR2 FQNEAQ, per germline (reference sequence). The CDR3 extends over 15 amino acids. CDR3 region: CASSLAGSGTYGYTF. The DNA for the CDR3 is TGTGCCAGCAGCTTAGCGGGGTCGGGAACCTATGGCTACACCTTC.

The rearrangement links TRBV25-1 to TRBJ1-2; D is possibly TRBD1 (5 bases). Looked up from germline, CDR1 is MGHDK and CDR2 is SYGVNS. This CDR3 is 14 amino acids long. The V gene lost 3 bases and the J gene lost 8 bases, with 16 bases spanning the gap. This CDR3 is CASSDPDKSRGYTF. The CDR3 DNA sequence: TGTGCCAGCAGTGACCCGGACAAGTCTCGGGGCTACACCTTC.

The chain joins TRBV7-9 to TRBJ2-3; D uncertain. Germline CDR1 and CDR2: SEHNR and FQNEAQ (reference sequence). The CDR3 is 13 residues long. Trimming took 5 bases from V and 2 from J, leaving 8 bases between them. The CDR3 region has the DNA TGTGCCAGCAGCCTTTCGTTCACAGATACGCAGTATTTT. Amino acid sequence: CASSLSFTDTQYF.

The gene calls are TRBV4-1 and TRBJ2-2; D gene uncertain. Germline V gives CDR1 MGHRA, CDR2 YSYEKL. Trimming removed 1 base from V and 6 bases from J, with 6 bases in between. This CDR3 spans 13 amino acids. CDR3 region: CASSQAFPGELFF. CDR3 nucleotides: TGCGCCAGCAGCCAAGCTTTCCCCGGGGAGCTGTTTTTT.

This chain connects TRBV7-2 to TRBJ1-2; a weak D match, TRBD1 (6 bases). Germline CDR1 is SGHTA and CDR2 is FQGNSA. This CDR3 comprises 16 residues. The V end lost 0 bases, the J end lost 2 bases, and 13 bases lay between the germline ends. The CDR3 loop is CASSLAGTNFNYGYTF. Written as DNA, the CDR3 is TGTGCCAGCAGCTTAGCAGGGACAAATTTCAACTATGGCTACACCTTC.

This sequence joins TRBV15 and TRBJ1-2, with D perhaps TRBD1 (5 bases). The CDR3 runs 15 residues. Trimming took 3 bases from V and 1 from J, leaving 12 bases between them. Germline V lookup: CDR1 LNHNV, CDR2 YYDKDF (reference sequence). In DNA form, the CDR3 reads TGTGCCACCAGCAGGCCCGGGGACTTTAACTATGGCTACACCTTC. Its translation: CATSRPGDFNYGYTF.

Here the CDR3 DNA reads TGTGCCAGCAGCTTAGAACTACCCAACACTGAAGCTTTCTTT. Its translation: CASSLELPNTEAFF. This chain uses TRBV7-9 with TRBJ1-1; D is unclear. Trimming took 1 base from V and 2 from J, leaving 8 bases between them. Per germline, CDR1 SEHNR and CDR2 FQNEAQ (reference sequence). The CDR3 sequence is 14 residues long.

The rearrangement links TRBV28 to TRBJ1-4; D uncertain. The CDR3 runs 13 residues. Germline V CDR1 and CDR2: MDHEN, SYDVKM. V shed 10 bases and J shed 0 bases, with 9 bases lying between them. The CDR3 loop reads CATGSSTNEKLFF. The CDR3 bases are TGTGCCACCGGTTCATCAACTAATGAAAAACTGTTTTTT.